The sequence of this T cell receptor (beta chain) was determined in a study of read filtering for tumor transcriptome and immune sequencing. Study-level information: The cohort had over 16 men and around 15 women aged about 45 to 80, mean about 66 years. TCR-mapped reads were about 3.5 to 10.27 million with IR-seq versus about 85 to 1,300 with RNA-seq.

General study points: RNA-seq captured clonotypes less deeply and reliably than IR-seq. In IR-seq, single-read clonotypes were around 85% of clonotypes but around 3.4% of reads.

The table lists this clonotype with many counts. No antigen is known for it. The library was built from around 380 ng RNA with molecular barcoded adaptors for alpha/delta and beta/gamma chains. TCRdb used MiXCR to reprocess the reads, holding one entry per CDR3 protein. The table shows 35,000 to 55,000 distinct CDR3 sequences, with about an eighth occurring only once. In germline, CDR1 is SGHTA, CDR2 FQGNSA. This CDR3 region has 17 residues. Trimming removed 4 bases from V and 3 bases from J, with 18 bases in between. The sample was a population of CD138-negative cells sorted from bone marrow. The receptor was isolated from a donor aged 40 or older with multiple myeloma. The chain uses TRBV7-2 and TRBJ1-4; a weak D match, TRBD1 (5 bases). CDR3 protein: CASSSSRGGDPNEKLFF. The DNA for the CDR3 is TGTGCCAGCAGCTCATCTAGGGGAGGAGATCCTAATGAAAAACTGTTTTTT. Complete variable domain (other parts from reference TRBV7-2 and TRBJ1-4): GAGVSQSPSNKVTEKGKDVELRCDPISGHTALYWYRQSLGQGLEFLIYFQGNSAPDKSGLPSDRFSAERTGGSVSTLTIQRTQQEDSAVYLCASSSSRGGDPNEKLFFGSGTQLSVL.